This TCR beta chain was documented in a study of blood T cell repertoires in COVID-19. Across the study: From the United States, Italy and Spain came samples of acute and convalescent COVID-19. T cells, B-cell-depleted T cells, or PBMCs supplied cDNA or gDNA.

V gave up 4 bases and J gave up 8 bases, with 18 bases separating them. This CDR3 has 15 amino acids. Germline V gene data show CDR1 as MNHEY and CDR2 as SMNVEV (reference sequence). Clones were read by immunoSEQ multiplex PCR, and TCRdb kept only the in-frame ones, dropping some. In the table there are 230,000 or so clones, roughly 84% of which are singletons. The sequence was collected from a middle-aged man with active or convalescent COVID-19. The sequenced sample consisted of peripheral blood. The chain uses TRBV27 and TRBJ2-1; a weak D match, TRBD2 (6 bases). The CDR3 loop reads CASSSNILALYEQFF. CDR3 nucleotides: TGTGCCAGCAGTTCTAATATCCTAGCGTTGTATGAGCAGTTCTTC.